Below, 23 T cell receptor beta chains from the same sample are listed, as sequenced in a study of T cells in Graves' hyperthyroidism and ophthalmopathy. RNA transcripts gave rise to amplified TCR beta CDR3 regions. Using the HTBI primer set, a first-round RT-PCR was run on the TCR CDR3. TCRdb reprocessed the multiplex PCR reads with MiXCR, giving one entry per CDR3 protein. The sample gives 540,000 or so distinct CDR3 sequences, roughly 50% of which show up once; 15% to 20% is in the top ten. The sequencing sample was made of peripheral blood or thyroid tissue (not recorded which). These receptor sequences come from an adult woman with Graves' disease, either hyperthyroidism or ophthalmopathy (not recorded which).

The sample holds many counts of this clonotype. The chain recombines TRBV7-2 with TRBJ2-7, with TRBD2 as a possible D gene (6 bases). V was clipped by 1 base and J by 7 bases, with 14 bases between them. CDR3 length: 14 residues. The V gene's germline CDR1 is SGHTA and CDR2 FQGNSA. The chain's CDR3 is CASSLDGSPREQYF. The CDR3 nucleotides are TGTGCCAGCAGCTTAGACGGGAGTCCGAGGGAGCAGTACTTC.

Concerning this clonotype: The conserved phenylalanine or tryptophan normally closing the CDR3 is absent here, so this likely arose from a read error. No DNA is shown, since the ends of the CDR3 on it are uncertain; the CDR3 is the one TCRdb lists. The rearrangement links TRBV7-9 to TRBJ2-1; TRBD2 is the table's D call, not checked against the DNA. The CDR3 is 11 amino acids long, termini counted. Germline CDR1 reads SEHNR; CDR2 reads FQNEAQ (reference sequence). CDR3 region: CASSPPSGRAL.

The chain links TRBV5-1 to TRBJ2-1, with 7 bases fitting TRBD2. V dropped 2 bases and J dropped 9; count of bases not matched to a gene: 5. CDR1 and CDR2 (germline): SGHRS, YFSETQ. The CDR3 is made up of 13 amino acids. The CDR3 spells CASSLFGGGEQFF. The CDR3, as DNA: TGCGCCAGCAGCTTATTTGGGGGGGGTGAGCAGTTCTTC. The variable domain in full, with the rest retrieved from reference TRBV5-1 and TRBJ2-1, is KAGVTQTPRYLIKTRGQQVTLSCSPISGHRSVSWYQQTPGQGLQFLFEYFSETQRNKGNFPGRFSGRQFSNSRSEMNVSTLELGDSALYLCASSLFGGGEQFFGPGTRLTVL.

For this clonotype: At one of its ends the junction is not consistent with the germline gene, which may arise from a read error. This chain connects TRBV20-1 to TRBJ2-5; no clear D gene. The V gene's germline CDR1 is DFQATT and CDR2 SNEGSKA (reference sequence). There are 9 residues in the CDR3. The CDR3 spells CSAQEPQYF. The CDR3 coding sequence is TGCAGTGCCCAAGAGCCCCAGTACTTC.

The V gene is TRBV2, the J gene TRBJ1-5; D unclear. Germline loops: CDR1 SNHLY, CDR2 FYNNEI. The CDR3 is 15 amino acids. The V end lost 6 bases, the J end lost 1 base, and 13 bases lay between the germline ends. The CDR3 region has the DNA TGTGCCAGCAGCCGCGCAACAGACAGCAATCAGCCCCAGCATTTT. The encoded protein is CASSRATDSNQPQHF.

A note on this clonotype: At one of its ends the junction is not consistent with the germline gene, which may arise from a read error. The J gene is TRBJ2-7, the V gene TRBV7-2, with 10 bases aligning to TRBD2. The CDR3 covers 14 residues. Per the germline V gene, CDR1 is SGHTA and CDR2 is FQGNSA. As DNA, the CDR3 is TGTGCCAGCACCACCACTAGCGGGACCTACGAGCAGCACTTC. As protein: CASTTTSGTYEQHF.

V and J are TRBV10-3 and TRBJ1-2; possible D gene TRBD1, 5 bases. Looked up from germline, CDR1 is ENHRY and CDR2 is SYGVKD. There are 14 residues in the CDR3. V lost 4 bases and J 6 bases, leaving 15 bases between the germline ends. The CDR3 sequence: CAISVSEGQHGYTF. The CDR3 nucleotides are TGTGCCATCAGTGTATCGGAGGGGCAACATGGCTACACCTTC.

The rearrangement links TRBV29-1 to TRBJ2-7; TRBD2 aligns across 9 bases. Trimming removed 8 bases from V and 4 bases from J; junction bases left unmatched: 9. Germline loops: CDR1 SQVTM, CDR2 ANQGSEA. The CDR3 totals 13 residues. The DNA of the CDR3 is TGCAGCCTTTGGGCTAGCGGGAATTACGAGCAGTACTTC. It codes for CSLWASGNYEQYF.

This clonotype was picked up a small number of times. The rearrangement uses TRBV2 and TRBJ1-1, with a weak D call TRBD1 (5 bases). V lost 7 bases, J lost 1 base, and 16 bases lay in between. The germline gives CDR1 SNHLY, CDR2 FYNNEI. The CDR3 sequence is 15 residues long. The CDR3 is CASTAMVGANTEAFF. CDR3 nucleotides: TGTGCCAGCACCGCGATGGTTGGGGCGAACACTGAAGCTTTCTTT.

This clonotype was seen ten or more times. The chain is built from TRBV7-8 and TRBJ2-7, with 8 bases identical to TRBD2. The trim removed 2 bases at V and 3 bases at J, leaving 9 bases unmatched. Germline CDR1 is SGHVS and CDR2 is FQNEAQ. This CDR3 is built from 16 residues. The CDR3 is CASSLRSSGSFYEQYF. CDR3 in DNA: TGTGCCAGCAGCTTAAGGTCGAGCGGGAGCTTCTACGAGCAGTACTTC.

This chain uses TRBV6-1 with TRBJ1-1; tentatively, D is TRBD1 (5 bases). This CDR3 region has 15 residues. Germline CDR1 reads MNHNS; CDR2 reads SASEGT. V lost 10 bases and J lost 1, with 19 bases in between. CDR3 nucleotides: TGTGCCACCCTACAGCGGGGGGGGGAGAACACTGAAGCTTTCTTT. This translates into CATLQRGGENTEAFF.

Only one count was recorded for this clonotype. This rearrangement joins TRBV10-2 to TRBJ2-7, with 7 bases lining up with TRBD1. The CDR3 has 15 amino acids. Germline lookup yields CDR1 WSHSY and CDR2 SAAADI. V shed 2 bases and J 3 bases; nucleotides not matched to a gene: 7. The CDR3 is CASSEPGTDYYEQYF. CDR3 bases: TGCGCCAGCAGTGAGCCCGGGACAGACTACTACGAGCAGTACTTC.

At least ten counts were recorded for this clonotype. The rearrangement uses TRBV2 and TRBJ2-7, with TRBD2 as a possible D gene (6 bases). The CDR3 spans 14 residues. CDR1 is SNHLY and CDR2 is FYNNEI in the germline V gene. The V and J ends lost 9 bases and 4 bases respectively, with 19 bases between them. CDR3 region: CARGVPGRVYEQYF. The CDR3 coding sequence is TGTGCCAGAGGGGTGCCCGGGAGAGTTTACGAGCAGTACTTC.

The V call is TRBV11-2, the J call TRBJ2-7, with TRBD1 identical over 7 bases. V lost 6 bases to trimming and J lost 4 bases; unmatched junction nucleotides: 3. From germline, CDR1 is SGHAT and CDR2 FQNNGV. The CDR3 extends over 12 amino acids. As DNA, the CDR3 is TGTGCCAGCAGGTCGGGACAGTACGAGCAGTACTTC. Its translation is CASRSGQYEQYF.

This chain connects TRBV6-9 to TRBJ2-7; no clear D. Germline V gene lookup returns CDR1 MNHGY and CDR2 SVAAGI. The CDR3 has 15 residues. The V gene lost 7 bases and the J gene lost 2 bases, with 18 bases spanning the gap. The CDR3: CASTRRTFWTYEQYF. The CDR3 DNA follows: TGTGCCAGCACCCGGCGGACGTTCTGGACCTACGAGCAGTACTTC.

This clonotype was observed many times. The rearrangement uses TRBV20-1 and TRBJ2-7; D is uncertain. The V gene's germline CDR1 is DFQATT and CDR2 SNEGSKA (reference sequence). CDR3 length: 10 amino acids. Trimming removed 3 bases from V and 4 bases from J, with 4 bases in between. The CDR3 reads CSASRYEQYF. The CDR3 DNA reads TGCAGTGCTAGTAGATACGAGCAGTACTTC.

This clonotype was recorded many times. The chain couples TRBV4-1 to TRBJ2-7; TRBD1 aligns across 7 bases. The CDR3 is 14 amino acids. CDR1 and CDR2 from the germline V gene are MGHRA and YSYEKL. The J segment lost 3 bases and the V segment lost 7 bases, leaving 9 bases of the junction unmatched. CDR3 sequence reads: CASTRGTASYEQYF. The CDR3 DNA is TGCGCCAGCACACGTGGGACAGCCAGCTACGAGCAGTACTTC.

About this clonotype itself: The junction shows a germline mismatch at one end, possibly a read error. The chain has TRBV7-6 and TRBJ2-5; TRBD2 agrees at 12 bases. This CDR3 contains 16 residues. The V gene's germline CDR1 is SGHVS and CDR2 FNYEAQ. The CDR3 bases are TGTGCCAGCAGCCTAGCGGGAGGGCCTAAACAAGAGACCCAGTACTTC. Its protein product is CASSLAGGPKQETQYF.

This clonotype was counted once. The chain has TRBV29-1 and TRBJ2-5; D perhaps matches TRBD1 (5 bases). V gave up 7 bases and J gave up 5 bases, with 20 bases separating them. This CDR3 contains 14 residues. Germline V gene lookup returns CDR1 SQVTM and CDR2 ANQGSEA. In DNA, the CDR3 is TGCAGCGGTCTTCGGACATCCCGGCGGGAGACCCAGTACTTC. It encodes CSGLRTSRRETQYF.

With respect to this clonotype: One base away lies a much larger clone, so this may be a sequencing read error. The J gene is TRBJ1-3, the V gene TRBV6-6; D gene unclear. The CDR3 length is 13 residues. From germline, CDR1 is MNHNY and CDR2 SVGAGI (reference sequence). Here the CDR3 reads CASSYSGGNTVYF. The DNA of the CDR3 is TGTGCCAGCAGTTACTCTGGTGGAAACACCGTATATTTT.

The chain carries TRBV6-2 or TRBV6-3 and TRBJ1-2; 8 bases match TRBD1. With V trimmed by 8 bases and J by 3 bases, 11 bases remained unmatched. The V gene's germline CDR1 is MNHEY and CDR2 SVGEGT. The CDR3 length is 15 residues. The CDR3 region is CASVGGQGDDYGYTF. The DNA for the CDR3 is TGTGCCAGCGTTGGTGGACAGGGAGACGACTATGGCTACACCTTC.

The CDR3 DNA is TGCAGTGCAGGGGGGCAGAGGTCCTACGAGCAGTACTTC. Translating gives CSAGGQRSYEQYF. The V gene is TRBV20-1, the J gene TRBJ2-7, with D perhaps assigned TRBD1 or TRBD2 (6 bases each). V was trimmed by 6 bases and J by 1 base, leaving 13 bases between them. The CDR3 sequence is 13 residues long. The germline gives CDR1 DFQATT, CDR2 SNEGSKA (reference sequence).

This clonotype was seen at least ten times. V gene TRBV20-1 combines with J gene TRBJ2-7, with D possibly TRBD1 on 6 matching bases. This CDR3 spans 16 amino acids. V dropped 6 bases and J dropped 3 bases, with 24 bases sitting between them. The V gene's germline CDR1 is DFQATT and CDR2 SNEGSKA (reference sequence). The CDR3 bases are TGCAGTGCCCAACACCCTTTCCCCGGGACACTCTACGAGCAGTACTTC. Amino acid sequence: CSAQHPFPGTLYEQYF.